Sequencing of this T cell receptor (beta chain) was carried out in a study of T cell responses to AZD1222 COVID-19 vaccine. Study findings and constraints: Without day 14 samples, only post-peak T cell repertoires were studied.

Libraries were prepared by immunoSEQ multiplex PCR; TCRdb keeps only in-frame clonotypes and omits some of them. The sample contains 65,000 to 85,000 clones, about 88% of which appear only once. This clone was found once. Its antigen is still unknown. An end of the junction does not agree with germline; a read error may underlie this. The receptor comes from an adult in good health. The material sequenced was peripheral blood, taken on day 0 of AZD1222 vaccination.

DNA of the CDR3: TGTGCCAGCAGTGCCCTAGCGTCCTCCAATGAGCAGTTCTTC. Protein sequence: CASSALASSNEQFF. The chain combines TRBV6-4 with TRBJ2-1; D may be TRBD2 (6 bases). This CDR3 region has 14 residues. Germline V CDR1 and CDR2: MRHNA, SNTAGT.